This TCR beta chain is drawn from a study of vaccination and CD4 T cells after COVID-19. About the study: Drawing of post-COVID samples took place a median about 100 days after diagnosis (range 35 to 161).

Trimming took 5 bases from V and 4 from J; bases not matched to a gene: 8. This CDR3 comprises 15 residues. CDR1 SGHNT and CDR2 YENEEA come from the germline V gene. This clonotype has more than one count but fewer than ten. As yet, its antigen is unknown. Treatment defined: approximately 10-day PBMC culture with coronavirus spike peptide pools or control peptides (ViraFEST assay). All positive PCR tests were dated between March and December 2020, predating US Alpha, Beta and Delta variants. Cultured CD4+ T cell DNA was sequenced using the Oncomine TCR Beta short-read assay. TCRdb passed the PCR reads through MiXCR, listing each CDR3 protein once. Of just under 20,000 distinct CDR3 sequences listed, approximately 40% are singletons.

Sequenced here: CD4+ T cells from blood, cultured in vitro, sampled after SARS-CoV-2 vaccination. The chain couples TRBV11-3 to TRBJ1-2; TRBD1 matches at 9 bases. The sequence derives from a human donor who had recovered from COVID-19. The CDR3 sequence is CASSHQGQGRYGYTF. The CDR3 region has the DNA TGTGCCAGCAGCCACCAGGGACAGGGCCGCTATGGCTACACCTTC.